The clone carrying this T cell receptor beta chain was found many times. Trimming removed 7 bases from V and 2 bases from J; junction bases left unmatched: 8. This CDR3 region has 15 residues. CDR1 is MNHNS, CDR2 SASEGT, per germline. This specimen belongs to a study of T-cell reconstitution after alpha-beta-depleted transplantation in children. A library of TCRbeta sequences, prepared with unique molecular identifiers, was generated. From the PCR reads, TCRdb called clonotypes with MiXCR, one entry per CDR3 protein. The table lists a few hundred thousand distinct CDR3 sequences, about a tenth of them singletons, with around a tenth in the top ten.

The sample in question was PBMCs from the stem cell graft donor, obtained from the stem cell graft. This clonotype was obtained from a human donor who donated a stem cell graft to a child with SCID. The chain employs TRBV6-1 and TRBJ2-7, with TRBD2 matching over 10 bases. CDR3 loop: CASNTRTSGPYEQYF. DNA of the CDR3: TGTGCCAGCAACACCAGGACTAGCGGTCCCTACGAGCAGTACTTC.